This T cell receptor beta chain came from a study of T cell repertoires in cytomegalovirus infection. V lost 4 bases to trimming and J lost 3 bases, with 16 bases between them. The CDR3 runs to 15 residues. As concerns this clonotype: Its antigen is not identified.

TCRdb recomputed calls from the reads with MiXCR, one row per CDR3 protein. The table shows 700,000 to 900,000 distinct CDR3 sequences, with roughly 29% occurring only once. The source material was cultured CD8+ T cells from PBMCs, sampled from culture after CMV antigen stimulation. The genes are TRBV12-3 or TRBV12-4 and TRBJ2-7; D possibly corresponds to TRBD1 (5 bases). This TCR came from a human donor in good health (CMV status not recorded). Some clones in this sample may be carry-over from other donors' samples. In nucleotides, the CDR3 is TGTGCCAGCAGTTCCGGGTTTCAGGGTAACTACGAGCAGTACTTC. It is translated as CASSSGFQGNYEQYF.